One sample yielded the 15 T cell receptor beta chains listed below, sequenced in a study of cytomegalovirus exposure and HLA in healthy donors. PCR involved 60 Vbeta and 13 Jbeta primers. Clones were sequenced by immunoSEQ multiplex PCR, and TCRdb holds only the in-frame ones, with some missing. The table records some 180,000 clones, roughly 82% of them present only once. The specimen sequenced was PBMCs. The receptors come from a girl aged 2-10 years in good health and CMV-seropositive.

This rearrangement joins TRBV19 to TRBJ1-5, with D tentatively TRBD1 (6 bases). V was trimmed by 5 bases and J by 1 base, leaving 15 bases between them. CDR3 length equals 16 residues. CDR1 LNHDA and CDR2 SQIVND come from the germline V gene (reference sequence). The CDR3 loop is CASSDPGATSNQPQHF. CDR3 DNA: TGTGCCAGTAGTGACCCAGGGGCTACAAGCAATCAGCCCCAGCATTTT.

The genes are TRBV5-1 and TRBJ2-3; no reliable D call. Germline loops: CDR1 SGHRS, CDR2 YFSETQ. The CDR3 totals 14 residues. V was shortened by 0 bases and J by 6 bases, with 11 bases between the two germline ends. CDR3 in DNA: TGCGCCAGCAGCTTGGACGGCTCGGAGGATACGCAGTATTTT. Translating gives CASSLDGSEDTQYF.

The gene calls are TRBV7-3 and TRBJ2-7, with D tentatively TRBD1 (5 bases). The CDR3 is 14 amino acids. Germline-derived CDR1 and CDR2 are SGHTA and FQGTGA. V dropped 1 base and J dropped 3 bases, with 10 bases sitting between them. CDR3 protein: CASSLRQFGYEQYF. CDR3 DNA: TGTGCCAGCAGCTTAAGACAGTTCGGCTACGAGCAGTACTTC.

The chain employs TRBV25-1 and TRBJ2-3, with a weak D call TRBD2 (5 bases). CDR3 length: 14 amino acids. Germline V gene lookup returns CDR1 MGHDK and CDR2 SYGVNS. The V end was cut by 1 base, the J end by 6 bases, with 11 bases between. The chain's CDR3 is CASSESGRGDTQYF. The CDR3 DNA follows: TGTGCCAGCAGTGAATCAGGCAGAGGGGATACGCAGTATTTT.

The chain recombines TRBV19 with TRBJ1-5, with unresolved D. Trimming cost V 4 bases and J 9 bases, with 13 bases left between them. The CDR3 spans 13 residues. Germline assignment: CDR1 LNHDA and CDR2 SQIVND (reference sequence). CDR3 amino acids: CASSTPSGGPQHF. CDR3 nucleotides: TGTGCCAGTAGTACCCCCTCCGGTGGGCCCCAGCATTTT.

CDR3 DNA: TGTGCCAGCAGCACGATTAGCGGGAGGATCCACGAGCAGTACTTC. Translation: CASSTISGRIHEQYF. The V gene is TRBV11-2, the J gene TRBJ2-7; 10 bases align to TRBD2. The V gene's germline CDR1 is SGHAT and CDR2 FQNNGV. The J segment lost 5 bases and the V segment lost 5 bases, leaving 9 bases of the junction unmatched. The CDR3 extends over 15 amino acids.

The V call is TRBV11-3, the J call TRBJ2-2; tentative D call: TRBD1 (6 bases). Germline V CDR1 and CDR2: SGHNT, YENEEA. There are 13 residues in the CDR3. Trimming shortened V by 4 bases and J by 7 bases, and 10 bases separated the two germline ends. The CDR3 sequence: CASSWTVRGELFF. The CDR3 nucleotides read TGTGCCAGCAGCTGGACAGTCCGCGGGGAGCTGTTTTTT.

V usage is TRBV29-1 and J usage is TRBJ1-2, with D possibly TRBD1 on 6 matching bases. The CDR3 covers 13 residues. The germline V and J ends were trimmed by 7 bases and 0 bases, with 12 bases remaining between them. The germline V gene has CDR1 SQVTM and CDR2 ANQGSEA. The CDR3 loop reads CSGDRCPNYGYTF. The CDR3 DNA follows: TGCAGCGGTGACAGGTGTCCTAACTATGGCTACACCTTC.

This clone appeared a single time. The chain is built from TRBV6-1 and TRBJ2-7; 7 bases line up with TRBD2. Germline V gene data show CDR1 as MNHNS and CDR2 as SASEGT. The CDR3 is made up of 14 amino acids. Losses at the gene ends were 6 bases for V and 4 bases for J; bases not matched to a gene: 9. This chain's CDR3 is CASSPTGLLYEQYF. CDR3 DNA: TGTGCCAGCAGCCCGACGGGACTACTATACGAGCAGTACTTC.

This chain links TRBV7-9 with TRBJ2-5, with D perhaps matching TRBD1 (6 bases). Trimming removed 7 bases at V and 3 bases at J, with 15 bases between. Germline V gives CDR1 SEHNR, CDR2 FQNEAQ (reference sequence). The CDR3 is made up of 14 amino acids. CDR3 residues: CASTRTGTKETQYF. CDR3 nucleotide sequence: TGTGCCAGCACCAGGACCGGGACAAAAGAGACCCAGTACTTC.

The CDR3 loop is CASSFRGGSGNTIYF. The DNA for the CDR3 is TGTGCCAGCAGTTTTCGAGGCGGCTCTGGAAACACCATATATTTT. V usage is TRBV27 and J usage is TRBJ1-3; D uncertain. CDR1 is MNHEY and CDR2 is SMNVEV in the germline V gene (reference sequence). V was shortened by 3 bases and J by 0 bases, with 9 bases between the two germline ends. The CDR3 has 15 amino acids.

The chain links TRBV5-1 to TRBJ1-1; D is undetermined. There are 14 residues in the CDR3. Germline values: CDR1 SGHRS, CDR2 YFSETQ. Between the trimmed V and J ends, which lost 4 bases and 4 bases, there was a span of 14 bases. CDR3 sequence (DNA): TGCGCCAGCAGCCCCGGGTTGGTGGGCACTGAAGCTTTCTTT. Encoded protein: CASSPGLVGTEAFF.

The chain links TRBV29-1 to TRBJ2-5; no clear D gene. The J call is uncertain, as TRBJ2-7 better fits the DNA end. CDR3 length: 11 amino acids. Germline assignment: CDR1 SQVTM and CDR2 ANQGSEA. The CDR3 DNA reads as TGCAGCGCCCTGCGTGGAGACGAGCAGTACTTC. Translating it yields CSALRGDEQYF.

The rearrangement links TRBV6-1 to TRBJ1-2, with 11 bases matching TRBD1. The CDR3 covers 14 residues. V shed 6 bases and J 6 bases; nucleotides not matched to a gene: 6. From germline, CDR1 is MNHNS and CDR2 SASEGT. CDR3 sequence: CASRDRGRIHGYTF. As DNA, the CDR3 is TGTGCCAGCAGGGACAGGGGGCGGATCCATGGCTACACCTTC.

The chain employs TRBV5-1 and TRBJ1-1, with D uncertain. CDR1 and CDR2 from the germline V gene are SGHRS and YFSETQ. The CDR3 contains 13 residues. V lost 0 bases and J 9 bases, leaving 12 bases between the germline ends. The CDR3 is CASSLAHAGQAFF. Written as DNA, the CDR3 is TGCGCCAGCAGCTTGGCCCACGCCGGTCAAGCTTTCTTT.